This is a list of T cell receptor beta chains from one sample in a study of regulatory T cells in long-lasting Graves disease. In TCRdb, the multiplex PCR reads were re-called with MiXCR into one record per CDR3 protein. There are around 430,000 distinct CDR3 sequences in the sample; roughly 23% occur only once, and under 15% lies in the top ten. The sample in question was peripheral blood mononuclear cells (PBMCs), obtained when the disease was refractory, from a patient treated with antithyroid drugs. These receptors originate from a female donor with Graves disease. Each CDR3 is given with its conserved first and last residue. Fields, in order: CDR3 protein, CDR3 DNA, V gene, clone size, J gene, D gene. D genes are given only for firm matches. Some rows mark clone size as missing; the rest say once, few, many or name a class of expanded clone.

CDR3 protein: CSSHLQGVDTQYF; CDR3 DNA: TGCAGTTCACACCTCCAGGGGGTCGATACGCAGTATTTT; V gene: TRBV20-1; clone size: .; J gene: TRBJ2-3; D gene: TRBD1
CDR3 protein: CASSSATGAQPQHF; CDR3 DNA: TGTGCCAGCAGCAGCGCCACGGGGGCACAGCCCCAGCATTTT; V gene: TRBV12-3/TRBV12-4; clone size: .; J gene: TRBJ1-5; D gene: .
CDR3 protein: CATLEVNEKLFF; CDR3 DNA: TGTGCCACCCTGGAGGTTAATGAAAAACTGTTTTTT; V gene: TRBV2; clone size: many; J gene: TRBJ1-4; D gene: .
CDR3 protein: CASSLDHWGQGGTGANVLTF; CDR3 DNA: TGTGCCAGCAGCTTAGACCATTGGGGGCAGGGGGGCACTGGGGCCAACGTCCTGACTTTC; V gene: TRBV7-3; clone size: once; J gene: TRBJ2-6; D gene: .
CDR3 protein: CASSYGGASSYEQYF; CDR3 DNA: TGTGCCAGCAGTTACGGCGGGGCTAGCTCCTACGAGCAGTACTTC; V gene: TRBV6-5; clone size: .; J gene: TRBJ2-7; D gene: .
CDR3 protein: CASSIMDGYGYTF; CDR3 DNA: TGTGCCAGTAGTATCATGGACGGCTATGGCTACACCTTC; V gene: TRBV19; clone size: .; J gene: TRBJ1-2; D gene: .
CDR3 protein: CASRRDRRNTEAFF; CDR3 DNA: TGTGCCAGCAGACGGGACAGGAGGAACACTGAAGCTTTCTTT; V gene: TRBV28; clone size: .; J gene: TRBJ1-1; D gene: TRBD1
CDR3 protein: CSVVRSSYEQYF; CDR3 DNA: TGCAGCGTTGTACGAAGCTCCTACGAGCAGTACTTC; V gene: TRBV29-1; clone size: once; J gene: TRBJ2-7; D gene: .
CDR3 protein: CASSSTETQYF; CDR3 DNA: TGTGCCAGCAGTTCCACGGAGACCCAGTACTTC; V gene: TRBV7-2; clone size: many; J gene: TRBJ2-5; D gene: .
CDR3 protein: CASNDRANTGELFF; CDR3 DNA: TGTGCCAGCAACGACAGGGCGAACACCGGGGAGCTGTTTTTT; V gene: TRBV6-1; clone size: many; J gene: TRBJ2-2; D gene: TRBD1
CDR3 protein: CASSRQSSGANVLTF; CDR3 DNA: TGTGCCAGTAGTAGACAGTCCTCGGGGGCCAACGTCCTGACTTTC; V gene: TRBV19; clone size: few; J gene: TRBJ2-6; D gene: .
CDR3 protein: CASRDGFSGNTIYF; CDR3 DNA: TGTGCCAGCAGGGACGGATTCTCTGGAAACACCATATATTTT; V gene: TRBV2; clone size: many; J gene: TRBJ1-3; D gene: .
CDR3 protein: CASSAGQGTEAFF; CDR3 DNA: TGTGCCAGCAGCGCTGGACAGGGGACTGAAGCTTTCTTT; V gene: TRBV9; clone size: .; J gene: TRBJ1-1; D gene: TRBD1
CDR3 protein: CASSVAPRDEKLFF; CDR3 DNA: TGTGCCAGCAGCGTAGCGCCCAGGGATGAAAAACTGTTTTTT; V gene: TRBV9; clone size: few; J gene: TRBJ1-4; D gene: .
CDR3 protein: CASTSLPGPNQPQHF; CDR3 DNA: TGTGCCAGTACCTCCCTACCGGGGCCCAATCAGCCCCAGCATTTT; V gene: TRBV19; clone size: .; J gene: TRBJ1-5; D gene: .
CDR3 protein: CASGRGAGANVLTF; CDR3 DNA: TGTGCCAGCGGCAGGGGTGCAGGGGCCAACGTCCTGACTTTC; V gene: TRBV12-3/TRBV12-4; clone size: few; J gene: TRBJ2-6; D gene: .
CDR3 protein: CASRRGEEVNTEAFF; CDR3 DNA: TGCGCCAGCAGGAGGGGGGAAGAGGTGAACACTGAAGCTTTCTTT; V gene: TRBV4-1; clone size: few; J gene: TRBJ1-1; D gene: .
CDR3 protein: CSASPGGYGELLF; CDR3 DNA: TGCAGTGCTAGCCCAGGGGGCTACGGGGAGCTGCTTTTT; V gene: TRBV20-1; clone size: once; J gene: TRBJ2-2; D gene: TRBD1
CDR3 protein: CASSGGDGYNSPLHF; CDR3 DNA: TGTGCCAGCAGCGGAGGGGACGGATATAATTCACCCCTCCACTTT; V gene: TRBV9; clone size: .; J gene: TRBJ1-6; D gene: .
CDR3 protein: CASSSRLAGGLSEQFF; CDR3 DNA: TGTGCCAGCAGCTCGCGACTAGCGGGAGGGCTAAGTGAGCAGTTCTTC; V gene: TRBV7-2; clone size: .; J gene: TRBJ2-1; D gene: TRBD2
CDR3 protein: CASSLDLELEAFF; CDR3 DNA: TGTGCCAGCAGCTTAGATCTGGAGCTTGAAGCTTTCTTT; V gene: TRBV11-2; clone size: many; J gene: TRBJ1-1; D gene: .
CDR3 protein: CASSSMGIQKMNTEAFF; CDR3 DNA: TGTGCCAGCAGCTCAATGGGGATACAAAAAATGAACACTGAAGCTTTCTTT; V gene: TRBV11-2; clone size: .; J gene: TRBJ1-1; D gene: .
CDR3 protein: CASSVGAVGQETQYF; CDR3 DNA: TGTGCCAGCAGCGTGGGGGCTGTTGGCCAAGAGACCCAGTACTTC; V gene: TRBV9; clone size: many; J gene: TRBJ2-5; D gene: .
CDR3 protein: CASSLQGGTTGELFF; CDR3 DNA: TGTGCCAGCAGCTTACAGGGCGGCACCACCGGGGAGCTGTTTTTT; V gene: TRBV11-2; clone size: few; J gene: TRBJ2-2; D gene: .
CDR3 protein: CASSPLQGSYNEQFF; CDR3 DNA: TGTGCCAGCAGCCCCCTCCAGGGTTCCTACAATGAGCAGTTCTTC; V gene: TRBV7-2; clone size: .; J gene: TRBJ2-1; D gene: .
CDR3 protein: CASSPQGGTIQYF; CDR3 DNA: TGTGCCAGCAGTCCACAGGGGGGGACCATTCAGTACTTC; V gene: TRBV27; clone size: .; J gene: TRBJ2-4; D gene: .
CDR3 protein: CASSLGTGETEQYF; CDR3 DNA: TGTGCCAGCAGCCTCGGGACAGGGGAAACCGAGCAGTACTTC; V gene: TRBV11-2; clone size: many; J gene: TRBJ2-7; D gene: TRBD1
CDR3 protein: CASSYNQGIAFF; CDR3 DNA: TGTGCCAGCAGTTATAATCAAGGGATAGCTTTCTTT; V gene: TRBV27; clone size: few; J gene: TRBJ1-1; D gene: .
CDR3 protein: CASRQGIFSYNSPLHF; CDR3 DNA: TGTGCCAGCAGGCAGGGGATATTCTCCTATAATTCACCCCTCCACTTT; V gene: TRBV27; clone size: few; J gene: TRBJ1-6; D gene: .
CDR3 protein: CASSLESGKNTGELFF; CDR3 DNA: TGCGCCAGCAGCTTGGAGTCCGGGAAAAACACCGGGGAGCTGTTTTTT; V gene: TRBV5-1; clone size: few; J gene: TRBJ2-2; D gene: .
CDR3 protein: CASRPPGYGYTF; CDR3 DNA: TGTGCCAGCAGACCACCCGGGTATGGCTACACCTTC; V gene: TRBV12-3/TRBV12-4; clone size: many; J gene: TRBJ1-2; D gene: .
CDR3 protein: CSVTGADEQYF; CDR3 DNA: TGCAGCGTTACTGGGGCGGACGAGCAGTACTTC; V gene: TRBV29-1; clone size: few; J gene: TRBJ2-7; D gene: .
CDR3 protein: CASSSPGGRGETQYF; CDR3 DNA: TGTGCCAGCAGCTCCCCAGGAGGGCGCGGAGAGACCCAGTACTTC; V gene: TRBV7-8; clone size: many; J gene: TRBJ2-5; D gene: .
CDR3 protein: CASSYPRDEQYF; CDR3 DNA: TGTGCCAGCAGTTACCCCAGGGACGAGCAGTACTTC; V gene: TRBV6-5; clone size: many; J gene: TRBJ2-7; D gene: .
CDR3 protein: CATSDPTPTGTKGRTGELFF; CDR3 DNA: TGTGCCACCAGTGACCCGACCCCGACAGGGACCAAGGGGCGCACCGGGGAGCTGTTTTTT; V gene: TRBV24-1; clone size: few; J gene: TRBJ2-2; D gene: TRBD1
CDR3 protein: CASSPHRDYSSYEQYF; CDR3 DNA: TGTGCCAGCAGCCCCCACCGGGACTATAGCTCCTACGAGCAGTACTTC; V gene: TRBV7-9; clone size: few; J gene: TRBJ2-7; D gene: TRBD2
CDR3 protein: CASRLTGTDNQPQHF; CDR3 DNA: TGTGCCAGTAGGTTGACCGGGACAGACAATCAGCCCCAGCATTTT; V gene: TRBV19; clone size: many; J gene: TRBJ1-5; D gene: TRBD1
CDR3 protein: CASSFSRERADTQYF; CDR3 DNA: TGTGCCAGCAGTTTCTCCAGGGAGAGGGCGGATACGCAGTATTTT; V gene: TRBV28; clone size: few; J gene: TRBJ2-3; D gene: .
CDR3 protein: CSAPGQLQETQYF; CDR3 DNA: TGCAGTGCTCCTGGACAGCTACAAGAGACCCAGTACTTC; V gene: TRBV20-1; clone size: many; J gene: TRBJ2-5; D gene: .
CDR3 protein: CASSVSTNTEAFF; CDR3 DNA: TGTGCCAGCAGCGTTAGCACAAACACTGAAGCTTTCTTT; V gene: TRBV9; clone size: .; J gene: TRBJ1-1; D gene: .
CDR3 protein: CASSRGLVGTQYF; CDR3 DNA: TGTGCCAGCAGCCGGGGCCTAGTAGGGACCCAGTACTTC; V gene: TRBV11-2; clone size: few; J gene: TRBJ2-5; D gene: .
CDR3 protein: CASRSTGELFF; CDR3 DNA: TGTGCCAGCAGATCGACCGGGGAGCTGTTTTTT; V gene: TRBV11-3; clone size: many; J gene: TRBJ2-2; D gene: .
CDR3 protein: CASSNQGSSNEKLFF; CDR3 DNA: TGTGCCAGCAGCAACCAGGGTAGCTCTAATGAAAAACTGTTTTTT; V gene: TRBV7-9; clone size: few; J gene: TRBJ1-4; D gene: .
CDR3 protein: CASSDFPGQGLSQPQHF; CDR3 DNA: TGTGCCAGCAGCGACTTTCCGGGACAGGGATTGAGTCAGCCCCAGCATTTT; V gene: TRBV28; clone size: .; J gene: TRBJ1-5; D gene: TRBD1
CDR3 protein: CAIIRTSGTNTGELFF; CDR3 DNA: TGTGCCATCATCCGGACTAGCGGGACGAACACCGGGGAGCTGTTTTTT; V gene: TRBV10-3; clone size: .; J gene: TRBJ2-2; D gene: TRBD2
CDR3 protein: CASSPDSQNTEAFF; CDR3 DNA: TGTGCCAGCAGCCCCGACAGCCAGAACACTGAAGCTTTCTTT; V gene: TRBV9; clone size: .; J gene: TRBJ1-1; D gene: .
CDR3 protein: CASSLSSVETQYF; CDR3 DNA: TGTGCCAGCAGCTTATCCTCGGTGGAGACCCAGTACTTC; V gene: TRBV7-9; clone size: few; J gene: TRBJ2-5; D gene: .
CDR3 protein: CASSRQGYSNQPQHF; CDR3 DNA: TGTGCCAGCAGTCGACAGGGTTATAGCAATCAGCCCCAGCATTTT; V gene: TRBV28; clone size: many; J gene: TRBJ1-5; D gene: TRBD1
CDR3 protein: CASSPGQSYGYTF; CDR3 DNA: TGTGCCAGCAGTCCGGGACAGTCCTATGGCTACACCTTC; V gene: TRBV12-3/TRBV12-4; clone size: many; J gene: TRBJ1-2; D gene: TRBD1
CDR3 protein: CASSLGTGLTEAFF; CDR3 DNA: TGTGCCAGCAGTTTAGGGACAGGGCTCACTGAAGCTTTCTTT; V gene: TRBV28; clone size: many; J gene: TRBJ1-1; D gene: TRBD1
CDR3 protein: CASSPEGKVAFF; CDR3 DNA: TGTGCCAGCTCACCAGAAGGGAAGGTAGCTTTCTTT; V gene: TRBV18; clone size: .; J gene: TRBJ1-1; D gene: .
CDR3 protein: CASSHSSGNLYEQYF; CDR3 DNA: TGTGCCAGCTCACATAGTTCAGGGAATCTCTACGAGCAGTACTTC; V gene: TRBV18; clone size: .; J gene: TRBJ2-7; D gene: .
CDR3 protein: CASSSRQGSHEQYF; CDR3 DNA: TGTGCCAGCAGCTCCCGACAGGGGTCCCACGAGCAGTACTTC; V gene: TRBV7-2; clone size: many; J gene: TRBJ2-7; D gene: TRBD1